This TCR beta chain is from a study of CD8+ T cells in alopecia areata. Germline lookup yields CDR1 MNHEY and CDR2 SMNVEV (reference sequence). The CDR3 has 15 residues. V lost 7 bases and J lost 1, with 17 bases in between. It was cDNA, reverse transcribed from extracted RNA, that served as the sequencing template. Clones were sequenced by immunoSEQ multiplex PCR, and TCRdb holds only the in-frame ones, with some missing. The data show about 140,000 clones, with about 88% seen just once and over 10% held by the top ten. Treatment meaning: oral pan-JAK inhibitor, 5-10 mg twice daily. V gene TRBV27 combines with J gene TRBJ2-7, with D tentatively TRBD1 (6 bases). The clonotype was recovered from a human donor with alopecia areata. Sequenced material: CD8+ T cells sorted from blood, taken at week 4, from a patient treated with tofacitinib. This CDR3 reads CASTERWGHSYEQYF. Here the CDR3 DNA reads TGTGCCAGCACCGAAAGGTGGGGACATTCCTACGAGCAGTACTTC.